This T cell receptor (beta chain) was observed in a study of blood T cell repertoires in COVID-19. Concerning this clone: The same CDR3 can be traced to other DNA sequences in this sample.

Assay: immunoSEQ multiplex PCR; the TCRdb copy retains only in-frame clones and omits some. The sample shows 200,000 to 300,000 clones, 82% of them seen only once. Sequencing used peripheral blood. This clonotype originated in a woman between 55 and 75 years old with active or convalescent COVID-19.

The DNA for the CDR3 is TGTGCCAGCAGCCAAGTGGAGGGCACTGAAGCTTTCTTT. Translating it yields CASSQVEGTEAFF. The chain carries TRBV3-1 (or the pseudogene TRBV3-2) and TRBJ1-1; D gene unclear. The V gene lost 1 base and the J gene lost 4 bases, with 7 bases spanning the gap. From germline, CDR1 is LGHDT and CDR2 YNNKEL (reference sequence). CDR3 length: 13 amino acids.